The 7 T cell receptor beta chains presented below share a single source sample, sequenced in a study of T cells in Graves' hyperthyroidism and ophthalmopathy. The TCR beta CDR3 regions underwent amplification using RNA transcripts as the source. The HTBI set primed first-round TCR CDR3 RT-PCR. TCRdb re-derived calls from the multiplex PCR reads in MiXCR, one entry per CDR3 protein. The data show some 300,000 distinct CDR3 sequences, roughly 18% seen once. Sequencing was performed on blood. Every receptor here comes from a man aged 45-65 years with Graves' ophthalmopathy.

Note on this clonotype: A much larger clone is a single base away; this may be a read error. This chain links TRBV30 with TRBJ2-5; TRBD2 agrees at 7 bases. This CDR3 has 12 amino acids. The ends lost 2 bases at V and 7 bases at J; junction bases unmatched: 4. CDR1 and CDR2 (germline): GTSNPN, SVGIG (reference sequence). CDR3 nucleotides: TGTGCCTGGAGTTTCACGGGGGGGACCCAGTACTTC. Amino acids: CAWSFTGGTQYF. The entire variable domain, with the rest obtained from reference TRBV30 and TRBJ2-5, is as follows: SQTIHQWPATLVQPVGSPLSLECTVEGTSNPNLYWYRQAAGRGLQLLFYSVGIGQISSEVPQNLSASRPQDRQFILSSKKLLLSDSGFYLCAWSFTGGTQYFGPGTRLLVL.

This clonotype was recorded once. The rearrangement uses TRBV5-5 and TRBJ2-5; possible D gene TRBD2, 6 bases. CDR3 length: 13 residues. V was trimmed by 3 bases and J by 2 bases, leaving 8 bases between them. Germline V gene sequence: CDR1 SGHKS, CDR2 YYEKEE (reference sequence). CDR3 coding DNA: TGTGCCAGCAGCTGGGGGGATCAAGAGACCCAGTACTTC. As protein: CASSWGDQETQYF.

The chain links TRBV5-1 to TRBJ2-5, with 10 bases lining up with TRBD1. Germline CDR1 and CDR2: SGHRS and YFSETQ. The CDR3 is 15 residues long. The ends lost 4 bases at V and 5 bases at J; junction bases unmatched: 8. CDR3 protein: CASSPGTGVVETQYF. The CDR3, as DNA: TGCGCCAGCAGCCCAGGGACAGGGGTTGTTGAGACCCAGTACTTC. Complete variable domain (other parts from reference TRBV5-1 and TRBJ2-5): KAGVTQTPRYLIKTRGQQVTLSCSPISGHRSVSWYQQTPGQGLQFLFEYFSETQRNKGNFPGRFSGRQFSNSRSEMNVSTLELGDSALYLCASSPGTGVVETQYFGPGTRLLVL.

In its sample, this clonotype was seen many times. The rearrangement joins TRBV7-9 to TRBJ2-3; D is unresolved. This CDR3 has 11 amino acids. V dropped 8 bases and J dropped 6 bases, with 9 bases sitting between them. Germline V gives CDR1 SEHNR, CDR2 FQNEAQ (reference sequence). CDR3 nucleotides: TGTGCCAGCGAGTGGGGTGATACGCAGTATTTT. Translating it yields CASEWGDTQYF.

This clonotype was seen a handful of times. The J gene is TRBJ2-7, the V gene TRBV9, with no clear D. This CDR3 region has 12 residues. Germline V gene lookup returns CDR1 SGDLS and CDR2 YYNGEE. The V end was cut by 7 bases, the J end by 6 bases, with 14 bases between. The CDR3 loop is CASPAEESEQYF. CDR3 nucleotides: TGTGCCAGCCCCGCCGAGGAGAGCGAGCAGTACTTC.

A few counts support this clonotype. V and J are TRBV2 and TRBJ1-5; D unresolved. The germline V gene encodes CDR1 SNHLY and CDR2 FYNNEI. The CDR3 covers 14 residues. Between the trimmed V and J ends, which lost 3 bases and 4 bases, there was a span of 10 bases. CDR3 DNA: TGTGCCAGCAGTGACTTGGTCGAGAATCAGCCCCAGCATTTT. This translates into CASSDLVENQPQHF.

The chain couples TRBV28 to TRBJ2-5; 9 bases agree with TRBD1. Germline V gene sequence: CDR1 MDHEN, CDR2 SYDVKM. Trimming cost V 6 bases and J 6 bases; bases outside gene matches: 14. The CDR3 extends over 16 amino acids. This chain's CDR3 is CASRDGDRGVAKTQYF. CDR3 nucleotide sequence: TGTGCCAGCAGGGACGGCGACAGGGGGGTCGCGAAGACCCAGTACTTC.